The 17 T cell receptor beta chains below all came from one sample that was sequenced in a study of T-cell memory formation after mild COVID-19. TCRdb passed the 5' RACE reads through MiXCR, listing each CDR3 protein once. The sample lists 470,000 or so distinct CDR3 sequences, roughly 18% occurring once. Sequenced input: PBMCs or a T cell subset sorted from them (not recorded which). The receptor set was obtained from an adult woman who had mild COVID-19 (a few samples of this study predate the infection). Cell type and time point are not known.

CDR3 region: CASVRLAGGQGDTQYF. CDR3 in DNA: TGTGCCAGCGTCCGACTAGCGGGGGGCCAGGGGGATACGCAGTATTTT. This chain links TRBV6-1 with TRBJ2-3, with 13 bases that match TRBD2. CDR3 size: 16 residues. Per the germline V gene, CDR1 is MNHNS and CDR2 is SASEGT. J lost 6 bases, V lost 8 bases, and 11 bases had no gene match.

This clonotype was seen only a few times. V gene TRBV29-1 combines with J gene TRBJ2-2; D remains unclear. Germline CDR1 reads SQVTM; CDR2 reads ANQGSEA. V shed 3 bases and J shed 0 bases, with 2 bases lying between them. The CDR3 length is 12 residues. The CDR3 sequence: CSVEPNTGELFF. DNA for the CDR3: TGCAGCGTTGAGCCGAACACCGGGGAGCTGTTTTTT.

The J gene is TRBJ2-7, the V gene TRBV11-2; D ambiguous. Trimming pared 1 base from V and 7 bases from J, leaving 5 bases between. The germline V gene encodes CDR1 SGHAT and CDR2 FQNNGV. The CDR3 length is 11 residues. The CDR3 here is CASSLVEEQYF. The CDR3 coding sequence is TGTGCCAGCAGCTTAGTCGAAGAGCAGTACTTC.

This chain connects TRBV20-1 to TRBJ1-2, with D possibly matching TRBD1 (5 bases). The germline CDR1 and CDR2 sequences are DFQATT and SNEGSKA (reference sequence). Trimming pared 0 bases from V and 7 bases from J, leaving 12 bases between. The length of the CDR3 is 13 residues. The CDR3 nucleotides are TGCAGTGCTAGAGATCGCTGGGGCGGTGGCTACACCTTC. This sequence encodes CSARDRWGGGYTF.

A few counts support this clonotype. The chain carries TRBV18 and TRBJ2-7; tentative D call: TRBD2 (5 bases). Trimming removed 4 bases from V and 7 bases from J, with 17 bases in between. The CDR3 has 14 amino acids. The germline V gene encodes CDR1 KGHSH and CDR2 LQKENI. This CDR3 reads CASSLLEVSNEQYF. CDR3 coding DNA: TGTGCCAGCTCACTCTTGGAGGTCTCTAATGAGCAGTACTTC.

This clonotype was picked up a small number of times. The chain carries TRBV12-3 or TRBV12-4 and TRBJ1-6; 9 nucleotides agree with TRBD1. V was pared by 5 bases and J by 8 bases, with 7 bases of the junction left unmatched. The CDR3 totals 15 residues. The CDR3 DNA is TGTGCCAGCAGTCCGCAACAGGGGGCGCATTCACCCCTCCACTTT. It is translated as CASSPQQGAHSPLHF.

This clonotype was found a few times. The chain has TRBV5-1 and TRBJ2-5; perhaps TRBD1 as D (6 bases). Germline CDR1 and CDR2: SGHRS and YFSETQ. V lost 3 bases and J lost 2, with 11 bases in between. CDR3 size: 14 residues. The DNA for the CDR3 is TGCGCCAGCAGCTCCGCAGGGGCACAAGAGACCCAGTACTTC. Translating gives CASSSAGAQETQYF.

The CDR3 sequence: CSARPGQGAYEQYF. CDR3 coding DNA: TGCAGTGCTAGGCCGGGACAGGGTGCCTACGAGCAGTACTTC. The V gene is TRBV20-1, the J gene TRBJ2-7; TRBD1 matches 9 bases. CDR3 size: 14 residues. Trimming removed 3 bases from V and 2 bases from J; junction bases left unmatched: 5. The germline V gene has CDR1 DFQATT and CDR2 SNEGSKA (reference sequence).

In its sample, this clonotype was seen a few times. The chain has TRBV9 and TRBJ2-7; D unclear. Trimming shortened V by 3 bases and J by 6 bases, and 13 bases separated the two germline ends. The length of the CDR3 is 13 residues. In germline, CDR1 is SGDLS, CDR2 YYNGEE. In DNA, the CDR3 is TGTGCCAGCAGCGGGACCTCGGCCGGCGAGCAGTACTTC. Its translation is CASSGTSAGEQYF.

The genes are TRBV7-9 and TRBJ2-1; 10 bases are a match to TRBD2. This CDR3 contains 16 residues. Trimming took 5 bases from V and 4 from J; bases not matched to a gene: 8. Germline CDR1 SEHNR, CDR2 FQNEAQ (reference sequence). The CDR3 DNA reads as TGTGCCAGCAGCCCCTCCGGGACTAGCGAATACAATGAGCAGTTCTTC. Translation gives CASSPSGTSEYNEQFF. The full variable domain, rest sourced from reference TRBV7-9 and TRBJ2-1, is DTGVSQNPRHKITKRGQNVTFRCDPISEHNRLYWYRQTLGQGPEFLTYFQNEAQLEKSRLLSDRFSAERPKGSFSTLEIQRTEQGDSAMYLCASSPSGTSEYNEQFFGPGTRLTVL.

The CDR3 reads CASSFRRNSYEQYF. As DNA, the CDR3 is TGTGCCAGCAGCTTTCGGCGGAACTCCTACGAGCAGTACTTC. V usage is TRBV11-3 and J usage is TRBJ2-7; D not certain. Per germline, CDR1 SGHNT and CDR2 YENEEA. Trimming shortened V by 3 bases and J by 0 bases, and 9 bases separated the two germline ends. CDR3 length: 14 residues.

This clonotype showed up just a few times. The chain has TRBV6-5 and TRBJ2-3; the D is unclear. The CDR3 spans 12 residues. The V end lost 7 bases, the J end lost 0 bases, and 5 bases lay between the germline ends. Germline assignment: CDR1 MNHEY and CDR2 SVGAGI. CDR3 sequence (DNA): TGTGCCAGCAAAACCAGCACAGATACGCAGTATTTT. Residues: CASKTSTDTQYF.

This clonotype was found many times. V and J are TRBV12-3 or TRBV12-4 and TRBJ2-7; D is undetermined. Trimming stripped 1 base from V and 0 bases from J, with 10 bases between. There are 15 residues in the CDR3. CDR3 nucleotide sequence: TGTGCCAGCAGTTTAGACGGGCTAAGCTCCTACGAGCAGTACTTC. Its protein product is CASSLDGLSSYEQYF.

The chain couples TRBV21-1 to TRBJ1-1; the table's D call of TRBD1 was not tested on the DNA. TRBV21-1 is annotated as a pseudogene. This CDR3 region has 15 residues. In DNA form, the CDR3 reads TGTGCCATCAAGACAGGGGGTAGGGTGGTCACTGAAGCTTTCTTT. This encodes CAIKTGGRVVTEAFF.

This clonotype has a handful of counts. The rearrangement links TRBV7-2 to TRBJ1-5; D is uncertain. Trimming cost V 1 base and J 4 bases, with 8 bases left between them. Germline assignment: CDR1 SGHTA and CDR2 FQGNSA. The CDR3 consists of 14 residues. The DNA of the CDR3 is TGTGCCAGCAGCTTAGGGATTCTTAATCAGCCCCAGCATTTT. Amino acids: CASSLGILNQPQHF. Supplemented by reference TRBV7-2 and TRBJ1-5, the full variable domain reads GAGVSQSPSNKVTEKGKDVELRCDPISGHTALYWYRQSLGQGLEFLIYFQGNSAPDKSGLPSDRFSAERTGGSVSTLTIQRTQQEDSAVYLCASSLGILNQPQHFGDGTRLSIL.

This clonotype was recorded a few times. The V gene is TRBV20-1, the J gene TRBJ2-5; D unresolved. This CDR3 has 16 residues. Germline V lookup: CDR1 DFQATT, CDR2 SNEGSKA (reference sequence). Between the trimmed V and J ends, which lost 3 bases and 5 bases, there was a span of 22 bases. The CDR3 region is CSASKVATRSQETQYF. CDR3 nucleotide sequence: TGCAGTGCTAGTAAAGTTGCGACTCGATCCCAGGAGACCCAGTACTTC.

This clonotype occurred a few times. The chain combines TRBV25-1 with TRBJ2-3, with 9 bases identical to TRBD2. V dropped 1 base and J dropped 8; count of bases not matched to a gene: 7. The CDR3 runs to 15 residues. CDR1 is MGHDK, CDR2 SYGVNS, per germline. The CDR3 bases are TGTGCCAGCAGTGAATTCGGTAGCGGGAGAGGTACGCAGTATTTT. Its translation: CASSEFGSGRGTQYF.